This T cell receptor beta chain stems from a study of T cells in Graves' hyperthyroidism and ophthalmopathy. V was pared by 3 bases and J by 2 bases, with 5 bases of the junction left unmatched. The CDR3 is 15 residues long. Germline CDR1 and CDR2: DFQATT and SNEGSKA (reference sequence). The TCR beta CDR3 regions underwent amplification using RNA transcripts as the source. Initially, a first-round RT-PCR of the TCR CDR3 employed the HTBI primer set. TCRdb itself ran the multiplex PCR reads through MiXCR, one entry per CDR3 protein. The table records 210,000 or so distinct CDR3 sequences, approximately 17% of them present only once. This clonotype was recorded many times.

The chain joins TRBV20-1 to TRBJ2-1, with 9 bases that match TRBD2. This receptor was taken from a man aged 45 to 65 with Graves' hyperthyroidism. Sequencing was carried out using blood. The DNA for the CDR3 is TGCAGTGCTAGCCGCGGGAGGGGTCCCTACAATGAGCAGTTCTTC. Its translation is CSASRGRGPYNEQFF.